The clone carrying this T cell receptor beta chain occurred a few times. Its antigen is not known. These data are taken from a study of beta chain features in type 1 diabetes. The study reverse transcribed the entire isolated RNA, so it sequenced expressed TCRB transcripts. Data came from immunoSEQ multiplex PCR; TCRdb stores just in-frame clones and leaves some out. This table has just over 450,000 clones, 25% to 35% appearing once. With 3 bases removed from V and 8 bases from J, the gap between germline ends came to 10 bases. The CDR3 runs 13 residues. Germline values: CDR1 SSHAT, CDR2 FNYEAQ (reference sequence). Whole-study results and caveats: Amplification by PCR could prefer shorter templates, with the same effect in patients and controls.

V is TRBV7-7 and J is TRBJ2-2; no definite D call. Sequences were obtained from naive CD4+ T cells from blood. The TCR comes from a man between 18 and 29 years old in good health. The CDR3 sequence is CASSFIDEGELFF. Here the CDR3 DNA reads TGTGCCAGCAGCTTCATCGACGAGGGGGAGCTGTTTTTT. The whole variable domain, filled in from reference TRBV7-7 and TRBJ2-2, reads GAGVSQSPRYKVTKRGQDVTLRCDPISSHATLYWYQQALGQGPEFLTYFNYEAQPDKSGLPSDRFSAERPEGSISTLTIQRTEQRDSAMYRCASSFIDEGELFFGEGSRLTVL.